These 32 T cell receptor beta chains were sequenced from one sample in a study of T cell changes during pregnancy in multiple sclerosis. Generated by immunoSEQ multiplex PCR, the TCRdb table keeps only in-frame clones and is missing some. Of over 20,000 clones in the sample, around nine tenths were seen once. Sequencing used CD4+ T cells from peripheral blood mononuclear cells, obtained in the first trimester of pregnancy. These receptors came from a female donor in good health, enrolled as a control in a pregnancy study.

Points on this clone: One end of the junction is discordant with germline, which a read error may explain. V gene TRBV19 combines with J gene TRBJ1-5; D unresolved. This CDR3 comprises 17 residues. Germline CDR1 is LNHDA and CDR2 is SQIVND (reference sequence). The CDR3 spells CASRIVRGRVSNQPQHF. The CDR3 DNA reads TGTGCCAGTAGAATAGTTCGGGGAAGGGTGAGCAATCAGCCCCAGCATTTT.

Here the CDR3 DNA reads TGTGCCAGCAGCGTCGGGCTAGCGGGAGTGGGGGGTTACAATGAGCAGTTCTTC. Its translation: CASSVGLAGVGGYNEQFF. This chain connects TRBV9 to TRBJ2-1, with TRBD2 matching 10 bases. In germline, CDR1 is SGDLS, CDR2 YYNGEE. Losses at the gene ends were 2 bases for V and 4 bases for J; bases not matched to a gene: 12. The CDR3 is 18 amino acids.

The V call is TRBV9, the J call TRBJ1-1; tentative D call: TRBD1 (6 bases). Germline loops: CDR1 SGDLS, CDR2 YYNGEE. The CDR3 length is 16 residues. The V end was cut by 2 bases, the J end by 7 bases, with 21 bases between. In DNA, the CDR3 is TGTGCCAGCAGCGTGGATAGGGGAGGGGGGAAGGGTGAAGCTTTCTTT. It specifies CASSVDRGGGKGEAFF.

The chain carries TRBV11-3 and TRBJ2-2, with D possibly being TRBD1 (5 bases). Germline CDR1 is SGHNT and CDR2 is YENEEA. The length of the CDR3 is 14 residues. Between the trimmed V and J ends, which lost 5 bases and 3 bases, there was a span of 10 bases. CDR3 sequence: CASSTGRDTGELFF. As DNA, the CDR3 is TGTGCCAGCAGCACAGGTCGGGACACCGGGGAGCTGTTTTTT.

The chain combines TRBV30 with TRBJ2-2; 14 nucleotides match TRBD2. The CDR3 extends over 15 amino acids. J was trimmed by 6 bases and V by 3 bases; bases with no gene match: 3. CDR1 GTSNPN and CDR2 SVGIG come from the germline V gene (reference sequence). This CDR3 is CAWRGLAGEAGELFF. CDR3 DNA sequence: TGTGCCTGGAGGGGACTAGCGGGAGAGGCCGGGGAGCTGTTTTTT.

This chain connects TRBV18 to TRBJ2-1; 7 bases map to TRBD2. The junction had 9 bases not matched to a gene; V was cut back by 3 bases and J by 4 bases. The CDR3 length is 16 residues. The germline gives CDR1 KGHSH, CDR2 LQKENI. In nucleotides, the CDR3 is TGTGCCAGCTCACCTACGAGCGGGAAATATTACAATGAGCAGTTCTTC. Translation gives CASSPTSGKYYNEQFF.

The genes are TRBV28 and TRBJ2-7; TRBD2 matches 10 bases. The CDR3 loop spans 15 amino acids. V shed 5 bases, J shed 4 bases, and the junction held 8 bases outside the gene matches. The germline V gene encodes CDR1 MDHEN and CDR2 SYDVKM. The CDR3 region is CASSPPLAGQYEQYF. For the CDR3, the DNA is TGTGCCAGCAGTCCCCCACTAGCGGGACAATACGAGCAGTACTTC.

The sample holds one count of this clone. J is TRBJ2-3 and V is TRBV7-2; the match to TRBD2 covers 11 bases. The CDR3 totals 16 residues. The junction had 4 bases not matched to a gene; V was cut back by 3 bases and J by 2 bases. The germline gives CDR1 SGHTA, CDR2 FQGNSA. CDR3 in DNA: TGTGCCAGCAGCTTCCTAGCGGGGGGACCCACAGATACGCAGTATTTT. The encoded protein is CASSFLAGGPTDTQYF.

This clone was detected once. J is TRBJ1-5 and V is TRBV6-1; D may be TRBD1 (5 bases). Trimming stripped 7 bases from V and 5 bases from J, with 18 bases between. From germline, CDR1 is MNHNS and CDR2 SASEGT. This CDR3 has 15 amino acids. This CDR3 reads CASTDNQGVYQPQHF. Written as DNA, the CDR3 is TGTGCCAGCACCGACAATCAGGGCGTCTATCAGCCCCAGCATTTT.

This clone was counted only a few times. The chain has TRBV2 and TRBJ2-2, with 8 positions matching TRBD2. CDR3 length: 14 amino acids. The germline V gene encodes CDR1 SNHLY and CDR2 FYNNEI. V gave up 7 bases and J gave up 4 bases; unmatched junction bases: 5. The CDR3 DNA sequence: TGTGCCAGCATGGGGCTAGCGGGCACCGGGGAGCTGTTTTTT. Protein product: CASMGLAGTGELFF. The variable domain in full, with the rest retrieved from reference TRBV2 and TRBJ2-2, is EPEVTQTPSHQVTQMGQEVILRCVPISNHLYFYWYRQILGQKVEFLVSFYNNEISEKSEIFDDQFSVERPDGSNFTLKIRSTKLEDSAMYFCASMGLAGTGELFFGEGSRLTVL.

The chain couples TRBV9 to TRBJ2-7; a possible D gene is TRBD2 (6 bases). With 4 bases removed from V and 7 bases from J, the gap between germline ends came to 18 bases. CDR3 length: 14 amino acids. From germline, CDR1 is SGDLS and CDR2 YYNGEE. Written as DNA, the CDR3 is TGTGCCAGCAGCCGAACGGACTACTGGGGAGAGCAGTACTTC. This encodes CASSRTDYWGEQYF.

CDR3 DNA: TGTGCCAGCAGCAAAGAGGGGGGCAGGGGGAACGAGCAGTACTTC. Translated: CASSKEGGRGNEQYF. The chain combines TRBV21-1 with TRBJ2-7; TRBD1 was called by the table and not checked on the DNA. TRBV21-1 is marked as a pseudogene. This CDR3 contains 15 residues.

The V call is TRBV10-1, the J call TRBJ1-4; unclear D gene. V gave up 8 bases and J gave up 8 bases, with 27 bases separating them. Per germline, CDR1 WNHNN and CDR2 SYGVQD (reference sequence). This CDR3 is built from 17 residues. CDR3 amino acids: CASGGIIYVPEDEKLFF. In DNA, the CDR3 is TGCGCCAGCGGCGGAATAATTTATGTGCCGGAGGACGAAAAACTGTTTTTT.

The chain has TRBV5-1 and TRBJ1-3, with D perhaps TRBD1 (6 bases). V was pared by 4 bases and J by 2 bases, with 13 bases between. CDR3 size: 15 residues. Germline V gene data show CDR1 as SGHRS and CDR2 as YFSETQ. The CDR3 protein is CASSLSGTTGNTIYF. The CDR3 DNA reads TGCGCCAGCAGCCTATCCGGGACAACTGGAAACACCATATATTTT.

The chain has TRBV10-3 and TRBJ2-1, with 11 bases that match TRBD2. V was clipped by 5 bases and J by 8 bases; unmatched bases: 5. The CDR3 runs 14 residues. Germline CDR1 ENHRY, CDR2 SYGVKD. The CDR3 nucleotides read TGTGCCATCAGTCCGACTAGCGGGAACCATGAGCAGTTCTTC. Translation: CAISPTSGNHEQFF.

The V call is TRBV19, the J call TRBJ2-6, with 11 nucleotides matching TRBD2. The germline V gene has CDR1 LNHDA and CDR2 SQIVND (reference sequence). This CDR3 region has 17 residues. V lost 4 bases and J lost 2; bases outside the gene matches: 4. The CDR3 DNA follows: TGTGCCAGTAGTAAACTAGCGGGAGCTACTGGGGCCAACGTCCTGACTTTC. Residues: CASSKLAGATGANVLTF.

The chain joins TRBV29-1 to TRBJ1-4; no definite D call. Per the germline V gene, CDR1 is SQVTM and CDR2 is ANQGSEA. The CDR3 loop spans 12 amino acids. V was shortened by 3 bases and J by 8 bases, with 10 bases between the two germline ends. CDR3 nucleotide sequence: TGCAGCGTTGAGGGAGTTGGGGAAAAACTGTTTTTT. Its protein is CSVEGVGEKLFF.

This chain connects TRBV9 to TRBJ2-7; 8 bases match TRBD1. After removal of 0 bases from V and 4 bases from J, the junction contained 9 bases not matched to a gene. The V gene's germline CDR1 is SGDLS and CDR2 YYNGEE. CDR3 length: 16 amino acids. The CDR3 nucleotides read TGTGCCAGCAGCGTAGGGGCGGACAGGGAGACGTACGAGCAGTACTTC. This translates into CASSVGADRETYEQYF. The full variable domain, rest sourced from reference TRBV9 and TRBJ2-7, is DSGVTQTPKHLITATGQRVTLRCSPRSGDLSVYWYQQSLDQGLQFLIQYYNGEERAKGNILERFSAQQFPDLHSELNLSSLELGDSALYFCASSVGADRETYEQYFGPGTRLTVT.

This clone has just a few counts. The chain joins TRBV18 to TRBJ2-7; weak D call: TRBD1 (6 bases). The V gene lost 7 bases and the J gene lost 2 bases, with 15 bases spanning the gap. There are 14 residues in the CDR3. Germline V lookup: CDR1 KGHSH, CDR2 LQKENI. CDR3 nucleotides: TGTGCCAGCTTACAACAGGGAGCAACCTACGAGCAGTACTTC. It is translated as CASLQQGATYEQYF.

This clone was detected only once. V and J are TRBV27 and TRBJ2-6; D gene ambiguous. CDR3 size: 14 residues. V lost 1 base, J lost 3 bases, and 4 bases lay in between. CDR1 and CDR2 (germline): MNHEY, SMNVEV (reference sequence). The CDR3 DNA is TGTGCCAGCAGTTTATTGTATGGGGCCAACGTCCTGACTTTC. Its protein is CASSLLYGANVLTF.

V usage is TRBV7-8 and J usage is TRBJ2-7; a weak D match, TRBD1 (5 bases). Germline V gives CDR1 SGHVS, CDR2 FQNEAQ. This CDR3 has 14 amino acids. V lost 5 bases and J lost 0, with 11 bases in between. The CDR3 sequence: CASSPDRSSYEQYF. CDR3 sequence (DNA): TGTGCCAGCAGCCCAGACAGAAGCTCCTACGAGCAGTACTTC. Supplemented by reference TRBV7-8 and TRBJ2-7, the full variable domain reads GAGVSQSPRYKVAKRGQDVALRCDPISGHVSLFWYQQALGQGPEFLTYFQNEAQLDKSGLPSDRFFAERPEGSVSTLKIQRTQQEDSAVYLCASSPDRSSYEQYFGPGTRLTVT.

This sequence joins TRBV5-6 and TRBJ2-2; 7 positions agree with TRBD1. Germline values: CDR1 SGHDT, CDR2 YYEEEE. V was pared by 3 bases and J by 5 bases, with 10 bases of the junction left unmatched. This CDR3 has 16 amino acids. CDR3 loop: CASSSRGTQVTGELFF. The CDR3, as DNA: TGTGCCAGCAGCTCCAGGGGGACCCAGGTTACCGGGGAGCTGTTTTTT.

The gene calls are TRBV6-1 and TRBJ1-5; 8 bases match TRBD1. J was trimmed by 3 bases and V by 7 bases; bases with no gene match: 8. The germline CDR1 and CDR2 sequences are MNHNS and SASEGT. The CDR3 sequence is 15 residues long. CDR3 nucleotides: TGTGCCAGCATGGCCGGGACAGGTTTCAATCAGCCCCAGCATTTT. Encoded protein: CASMAGTGFNQPQHF.

The chain has TRBV7-3 and TRBJ2-1, with unresolved D. Trimming pared 2 bases from V and 0 bases from J, leaving 11 bases between. The CDR3 is made up of 16 amino acids. The germline gives CDR1 SGHTA, CDR2 FQGTGA. This chain's CDR3 is CASSLEVPSSYNEQFF. CDR3 DNA: TGTGCCAGCAGCTTAGAGGTACCGAGCTCCTACAATGAGCAGTTCTTC.

This clone has only a few counts. The V and J genes are TRBV28 and TRBJ1-2; 7 nucleotides match TRBD1. Trimming at V came to 8 bases and at J to 2 bases, leaving 2 bases not matched to a gene. The CDR3 has 12 residues. CDR1 is MDHEN and CDR2 is SYDVKM in the germline V gene. DNA for the CDR3: TGTGCCAGCTTGGGACAGAACTATGGCTACACCTTC. Translated, it gives CASLGQNYGYTF.

As for this clone: At one end, the junction sequence differs from germline, possibly due to a read error. This chain connects TRBV7-7 to TRBJ2-7; 7 positions match TRBD1. This CDR3 is built from 13 residues. Germline V lookup: CDR1 SSHAT, CDR2 FNYEAQ (reference sequence). The DNA of the CDR3 is TGTGCTAGCAGCTTAGAGGGGACAGCAGAGCAGTACTTC. This codes for CASSLEGTAEQYF.

This chain joins TRBV14 and TRBJ2-1; D is perhaps TRBD2 (6 bases). The CDR3 consists of 17 residues. The ends were cut back, 8 bases at V and 0 bases at J, with 20 bases in the middle. Per germline, CDR1 SGHDN and CDR2 FVKESK. CDR3: CASSPDSGLISYNEQFF. The CDR3 DNA reads TGTGCCAGCTCTCCGGATAGCGGTTTGATCTCCTACAATGAGCAGTTCTTC.

This rearrangement joins TRBV5-1 to TRBJ2-1; D is possibly TRBD2 (7 bases). Germline CDR1 reads SGHRS; CDR2 reads YFSETQ. The CDR3 loop spans 16 amino acids. Trimming removed 0 bases at V and 3 bases at J, with 13 bases between. CDR3 protein: CASSLEGGSDYNEQFF. The CDR3 bases are TGCGCCAGCAGCTTGGAGGGGGGGAGCGACTACAATGAGCAGTTCTTC.

This chain joins TRBV19 and TRBJ1-1, with TRBD1 matching 7 bases. The V gene's germline CDR1 is LNHDA and CDR2 SQIVND (reference sequence). Trimming cost V 1 base and J 1 base; bases outside gene matches: 12. The CDR3 contains 18 residues. This CDR3 is CASSIARTGGGWNTEAFF. CDR3 in DNA: TGTGCCAGTAGTATAGCGAGGACAGGCGGTGGATGGAACACTGAAGCTTTCTTT.

V and J are TRBV13 and TRBJ2-7; 9 bases are a match to TRBD1. Trimming took 4 bases from V and 3 from J; bases not matched to a gene: 7. The CDR3 is 15 amino acids. The germline gives CDR1 PRHDT, CDR2 FYEKMQ (reference sequence). CDR3 sequence (DNA): TGTGCCAGCAGCTGGGGACAGGGCGTTATCTACGAGCAGTACTTC. It specifies CASSWGQGVIYEQYF.

V is TRBV12-5 and J is TRBJ1-1; perhaps TRBD1 as D (5 bases). CDR3 length: 15 residues. In germline, CDR1 is LGHNT, CDR2 FRNRAP. Trimming took off 1 base at V and 6 bases at J, with 15 bases between the two ends. The CDR3: CASGLGQPDLAEAFF. CDR3 nucleotides: TGTGCTAGTGGTTTGGGACAGCCTGATTTAGCTGAAGCTTTCTTT.

The rearrangement uses TRBV6-1 and TRBJ2-1, with 8 bases that match TRBD1. Per germline, CDR1 MNHNS and CDR2 SASEGT. The CDR3 extends over 14 amino acids. With 0 bases clipped from V and 9 bases from J, the junction kept 4 bases outside the gene matches. The CDR3 DNA is TGTGCCAGCAGTGAAGCGCGTGGACAGGGTGAGCAGTTCTTC. Translated: CASSEARGQGEQFF.